The 12 T cell receptor beta chains given below trace back to one sample, sequenced in a study of T-cell memory formation after mild COVID-19. TCRdb ran MiXCR on the 5' RACE reads and lists one entry per CDR3 protein. Among a few hundred thousand distinct CDR3 sequences listed, 8.2% were seen once. Sequenced material: PBMCs or a T cell subset sorted from them (not recorded which). Receptors originate from a man between 18 and 29 years old who had mild COVID-19 (a few samples of this study predate the infection). Cell type and time point are not known.

This clonotype was observed many times. The V and J genes are TRBV27 and TRBJ2-2; 7 bases fit TRBD2. Germline V gives CDR1 MNHEY, CDR2 SMNVEV (reference sequence). Losses at the gene ends were 10 bases for V and 1 base for J; bases not matched to a gene: 9. The CDR3 has 15 amino acids. CDR3 in DNA: TGTGCCACGGGACTATGGCAGTTGAACACCGGGGAGCTGTTTTTT. Protein: CATGLWQLNTGELFF.

The sample holds a few counts of this clonotype. The V call is TRBV11-1, the J call TRBJ2-2; TRBD1 matches 7 bases. The germline V gene has CDR1 SGHAT and CDR2 FQDESV (reference sequence). The trim removed 5 bases at V and 5 bases at J, leaving 11 bases unmatched. The CDR3 sequence is 16 residues long. The CDR3 spells CASSPSTGKGTGELFF. CDR3 coding DNA: TGTGCCAGCAGCCCTTCGACAGGGAAAGGTACCGGGGAGCTGTTTTTT.

There are a few counts of this clonotype. The chain combines TRBV28 with TRBJ2-5; no clear D. CDR1 is MDHEN and CDR2 is SYDVKM in the germline V gene. There are 13 residues in the CDR3. Trimming cost V 6 bases and J 5 bases, with 13 bases left between them. Here the CDR3 DNA reads TGTGCCAGCAGGATTGGTCGGCTGGAGACCCAGTACTTC. This encodes CASRIGRLETQYF.

V gene TRBV6-5 combines with J gene TRBJ1-5; TRBD1 is a possible D gene (5 bases). V lost 4 bases and J 5 bases, leaving 9 bases between the germline ends. Looked up from germline, CDR1 is MNHEY and CDR2 is SVGAGI. This CDR3 region has 13 residues. This chain's CDR3 is CASSWGPHQPQHF. In DNA, the CDR3 is TGTGCCAGCAGTTGGGGACCTCATCAGCCCCAGCATTTT.

The chain carries TRBV7-3 and TRBJ1-2; D gene unclear. With 5 bases removed from V and 6 bases from J, the gap between germline ends came to 16 bases. CDR3 length: 14 residues. The germline V gene encodes CDR1 SGHTA and CDR2 FQGTGA. CDR3 nucleotide sequence: TGTGCCAGCAGCGTATTAGGAAAGGGAGATGGCTACACCTTC. Translating gives CASSVLGKGDGYTF.

Only a few counts were recorded for this clonotype. The J gene is TRBJ2-3, the V gene TRBV5-1, with a weak D call TRBD1 (5 bases). Germline-derived CDR1 and CDR2 are SGHRS and YFSETQ. V lost 0 bases to trimming and J lost 2 bases, with 7 bases between them. This CDR3 is 14 amino acids long. CDR3: CASSLGQLTDTQYF. The CDR3 nucleotides read TGCGCCAGCAGCTTGGGACAGCTCACAGATACGCAGTATTTT. Complete variable domain (other parts from reference TRBV5-1 and TRBJ2-3): KAGVTQTPRYLIKTRGQQVTLSCSPISGHRSVSWYQQTPGQGLQFLFEYFSETQRNKGNFPGRFSGRQFSNSRSEMNVSTLELGDSALYLCASSLGQLTDTQYFGPGTRLTVL.

The chain is built from TRBV4-2 and TRBJ1-3; D call uncertain. CDR1 is LGHNA, CDR2 YNFKEQ, per germline. The CDR3 covers 15 residues. Trimming took off 1 base at V and 4 bases at J, with 11 bases between the two ends. The CDR3 protein is CASSQAWGPGNTIYF. As DNA, the CDR3 is TGTGCCAGCAGCCAAGCTTGGGGTCCCGGAAACACCATATATTTT.

This clonotype came up many times. This chain connects TRBV10-3 to TRBJ2-3, with 15 bases fitting TRBD2. The CDR3 loop spans 15 amino acids. Germline CDR1 ENHRY, CDR2 SYGVKD. Trimming at V came to 6 bases and at J to 9 bases, leaving 7 bases not matched to a gene. CDR3 sequence reads: CAISGGLAGGGTQYF. CDR3 coding DNA: TGTGCCATCAGCGGGGGACTAGCGGGGGGAGGCACGCAGTATTTT.

CDR3 nucleotide sequence: TGTGCCAGCAGTTACAGGGTTGGTGAAAAACTGTTTTTT. It codes for CASSYRVGEKLFF. The rearrangement joins TRBV25-1 to TRBJ1-4, with D perhaps matching TRBD1 (6 bases). Deletions cut 5 bases from V and 7 bases from J, with 11 bases between. This CDR3 contains 13 residues. Germline assignment: CDR1 MGHDK and CDR2 SYGVNS.

This clonotype was found a few times. The rearrangement joins TRBV14 to TRBJ2-5, with D perhaps given as TRBD1 or TRBD2 (5 bases each). Germline V CDR1 and CDR2: SGHDN, FVKESK. The CDR3 totals 15 residues. The V gene lost 0 bases and the J gene lost 6 bases, with 14 bases spanning the gap. CDR3 region: CASSQDVRGPKTQYF. The CDR3 DNA follows: TGTGCCAGCAGCCAAGATGTGAGGGGACCAAAGACCCAGTACTTC.

This clonotype has a handful of counts. The chain joins TRBV12-3 or TRBV12-4 to TRBJ2-1, with 14 bases fitting TRBD2. The CDR3 consists of 17 residues. The V gene end was trimmed by 6 bases and the J gene end by 2 bases; junction bases not matched to a gene: 6. The CDR3 sequence is CASRPGTSGGPYNEQFF. The DNA for the CDR3 is TGTGCCAGCAGACCGGGGACTAGCGGGGGACCCTACAATGAGCAGTTCTTC.

This clonotype has just a few counts. The gene calls are TRBV10-3 and TRBJ2-5, with D unclear. CDR1 and CDR2 (germline): ENHRY, SYGVKD. V lost 6 bases, J lost 1 base, and 9 bases lay in between. The CDR3 loop spans 13 amino acids. The CDR3 reads CAIRDNLQETQYF. CDR3 in DNA: TGTGCCATCAGAGATAACCTCCAAGAGACCCAGTACTTC.